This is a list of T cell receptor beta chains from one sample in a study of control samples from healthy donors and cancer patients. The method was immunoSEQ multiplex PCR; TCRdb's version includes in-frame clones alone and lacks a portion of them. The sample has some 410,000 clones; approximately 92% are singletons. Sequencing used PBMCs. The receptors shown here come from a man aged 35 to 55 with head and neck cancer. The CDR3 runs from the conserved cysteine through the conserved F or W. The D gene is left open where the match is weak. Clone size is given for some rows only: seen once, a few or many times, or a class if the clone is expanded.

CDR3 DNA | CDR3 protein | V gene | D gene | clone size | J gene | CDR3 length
TGTGCCAGCAGGGGGACAGGGGTCGACTATGGCTACACCTTC | CASRGTGVDYGYTF | TRBV28 | TRBD1 | . | TRBJ1-2 | 14
TGTGCCAGCAGTCCCACTTTCGGGTATGGCTACACCTTC | CASSPTFGYGYTF | TRBV6-6 | . | once | TRBJ1-2 | 13
TGTGCCAGCAGCGCGGGACTAGCTGTCGACGAGCAGTACTTC | CASSAGLAVDEQYF | TRBV5-4 | TRBD2 | . | TRBJ2-7 | 14
TGTGCCAGCAGCCGGGACAACTATAATTCACCCCTCCACTTT | CASSRDNYNSPLHF | TRBV11-2 | . | . | TRBJ1-6 | 14
TGTGCCATCTCTACCCCCGGGCACACAGATACGCAGTATTTT | CAISTPGHTDTQYF | TRBV19 | . | . | TRBJ2-3 | 14
TGTGCCAGCAGCCAAAGAAACGGGGAACTCTCCTACGAGCAGTACTTC | CASSQRNGELSYEQYF | TRBV3-1/TRBV3-2 | . | . | TRBJ2-7 | 16
TGCAGCGTGGGGGGAGGGGACAATGAGCAGTTCTTC | CSVGGGDNEQFF | TRBV29-1 | TRBD2 | . | TRBJ2-1 | 12
TGTGCCAGCTCATCCGGGACGGCGGAATCCGGGGAGCTGTTTTTT | CASSSGTAESGELFF | TRBV18 | . | . | TRBJ2-2 | 15
TGTGCCAGCAGCCCTCACTACCCAAGACTAGCGGGAGTGAGCACCGGGGAGCTGTTTTTT | CASSPHYPRLAGVSTGELFF | TRBV28 | TRBD2 | . | TRBJ2-2 | 20
TGTGCCTGGAGTGCGGGACTGAACAATGAGCAGTTCTTC | CAWSAGLNNEQFF | TRBV30 | . | . | TRBJ2-1 | 13
TGTGCCAGTAGTTTGGGTAGCCCTGGGGCCAACGTCCTGACTTTC | CASSLGSPGANVLTF | TRBV19 | . | . | TRBJ2-6 | 15
TGTGCCAGCAGTCAGATACTCGGGGCAGGGACAAATCAGCCCCAGCATTTT | CASSQILGAGTNQPQHF | TRBV7-9 | . | few | TRBJ1-5 | 17
TGTGCCAGCAGCTTGCCCGGGGACACTGAATCCTCTGGGGCCAACGTCCTGACTTTC | CASSLPGDTESSGANVLTF | TRBV13 | . | . | TRBJ2-6 | 19
TGTGCCAGCAGTATCTCGGGACAGGGCTACCAGCCCCAGCATTTT | CASSISGQGYQPQHF | TRBV2 | TRBD1 | once | TRBJ1-5 | 15
TGCGCCAGCAGTGATTCACCCCTCCACTTT | CASSDSPLHF | TRBV10-1 | . | . | TRBJ1-6 | 10
TGTGCCACCAGTGTACCGGGAGAGCAGTTCTTC | CATSVPGEQFF | TRBV24-1 | . | . | TRBJ2-1 | 11
TGCGCCAGCACCCTGGGGCTTAGGACAGAGTCCTACGAGCAGTACTTC | CASTLGLRTESYEQYF | TRBV5-1 | . | . | TRBJ2-7 | 16
TGCAGCGGACTACAGGGGATGATCGATGGCTACACCTTC | CSGLQGMIDGYTF | TRBV29-1 | TRBD1 | . | TRBJ1-2 | 13
TGTGCCAGCAGAGACAGGGCTAGCACAGATACGCAGTATTTT | CASRDRASTDTQYF | TRBV6-5 | TRBD1 | . | TRBJ2-3 | 14
TGTGCCAGCAGTGTCCCAGATACGCAGTATTTT | CASSVPDTQYF | TRBV2 | . | . | TRBJ2-3 | 11
TGTGCCAGCAGGGACAATCCGAACACCGGGGAGCTGTTTTTT | CASRDNPNTGELFF | TRBV2 | . | . | TRBJ2-2 | 14
TGTGCCAGCAGCGAAGGGGTGGGGAAACAGCCCCAGCATTTT | CASSEGVGKQPQHF | TRBV7-2 | . | . | TRBJ1-5 | 14
TGTGCCAGCAGTGCTGCGGGAGGGACCTACGAGCAGTACTTC | CASSAAGGTYEQYF | TRBV2 | TRBD2 | . | TRBJ2-7 | 14
TGTGCCAGCAGCGAAGACACAACTGGCTACACCTTC | CASSEDTTGYTF | TRBV7-8 | . | . | TRBJ1-2 | 12
TGCGCCAGCAGCTTGGCGGGGGGGGCTCTCTACGAGCAGTACTTC | CASSLAGGALYEQYF | TRBV5-1 | TRBD2 | . | TRBJ2-7 | 15
TGTGCCAGCAGTTGGCAGGGTGGCGGCTACACCTTC | CASSWQGGGYTF | TRBV12-3/TRBV12-4 | . | . | TRBJ1-2 | 12
TGTGCCAGCAGCGTAGATCGGGGGGCCGCAGATACGCAGTATTTT | CASSVDRGAADTQYF | TRBV9 | . | . | TRBJ2-3 | 15
TGCGCCAGCAGCGCGGGACCAGGGGAAGCCTACGAGCAGTACTTC | CASSAGPGEAYEQYF | TRBV5-1 | . | once | TRBJ2-7 | 15
TGTGCCAGCAGCTTAGAAGGGGCTAGCGGGGGGACACAAGAGACCCAGTACTTC | CASSLEGASGGTQETQYF | TRBV13 | TRBD2 | . | TRBJ2-5 | 18
TGCGCCAGCACCCGGGAGGGGGGTTGGGAGCCCCAGCATTTT | CASTREGGWEPQHF | TRBV10-2 | . | . | TRBJ1-5 | 14
TGTGCCAGCAGTCAGTACTCTGGAAACACCATATATTTT | CASSQYSGNTIYF | TRBV9 | . | . | TRBJ1-3 | 13
TGTGCCAGCAGCTTAGAACGAGGGGAGACCCAGTACTTC | CASSLERGETQYF | TRBV7-2 | . | . | TRBJ2-5 | 13
TGTGCCAGCAGCTTGACAGGGAGGACCTACGAGCAGTACTTC | CASSLTGRTYEQYF | TRBV5-8 | . | . | TRBJ2-7 | 14
TGTGCCAGTAGTACTTCGACAGGGTCGACCTATGGCTACACCTTC | CASSTSTGSTYGYTF | TRBV19 | TRBD1 | . | TRBJ1-2 | 15
TGTGCCAGCAGCGTCGGGGAATCACCCCTCCACTTT | CASSVGESPLHF | TRBV9 | . | . | TRBJ1-6 | 12
TGTGCCAGCAATGGGGTCAGGGACGCAACTAATGAAAAACTGTTTTTT | CASNGVRDATNEKLFF | TRBV27 | . | . | TRBJ1-4 | 16
TGTGCCAGTAGTCGGTCCGAGTTGACTGAAGCTTTCTTT | CASSRSELTEAFF | TRBV19 | . | . | TRBJ1-1 | 13
TGTGCCAGCTCACCTACCTTGGGGTCCGGGTCCGGAGAAAACACCATATATTTT | CASSPTLGSGSGENTIYF | TRBV18 | . | . | TRBJ1-3 | 18
TGTGCCAGCAGCGCAGGACTAGCTCTGTATTTT | CASSAGLALYF | TRBV9 | TRBD2 | . | TRBJ2-3 | 11
TGTGCCAGCAGCCCAAGGGGATGGTACGCCGGGGAGCTGTTTTTT | CASSPRGWYAGELFF | TRBV25-1 | . | . | TRBJ2-2 | 15
TGTGCCAGCAGCCGTAGTGGCGGGGGGGAGACCCAGTACTTC | CASSRSGGGETQYF | TRBV7-9 | TRBD2 | . | TRBJ2-5 | 14
TGTGCCAGCAAAACCAGGGTCGGGACAGGGGGCGGTGAGCAGTACTTC | CASKTRVGTGGGEQYF | TRBV7-2 | TRBD1 | . | TRBJ2-7 | 16
TGTGCCATCAGTGAGTCGGGCGGGAGGTCGACTGATACGCAGTATTTT | CAISESGGRSTDTQYF | TRBV10-3 | TRBD2 | . | TRBJ2-3 | 16
TGTGCCAGCAGCTTGGGGTATCCCGGAAGCTCCTACGAGCAGTACTTC | CASSLGYPGSSYEQYF | TRBV5-6 | . | few | TRBJ2-7 | 16
TGTGCCAGCAGCGTAGTTCCGGGAGGGGGGAACACTGAAGCTTTCTTT | CASSVVPGGGNTEAFF | TRBV9 | . | . | TRBJ1-1 | 16
TGTGCCAGCAGCTTAATTGAGAACACTGAAGCTTTCTTT | CASSLIENTEAFF | TRBV7-2 | . | . | TRBJ1-1 | 13
TGTGCCACCAGTGATTTGGGGGCCACCGGGGAGCTGTTTTTT | CATSDLGATGELFF | TRBV24-1 | . | . | TRBJ2-2 | 14
TGTGCCAGCAGTTACTCGGTCGGACAGCTACAAGAGACCCAGTACTTC | CASSYSVGQLQETQYF | TRBV6-2/TRBV6-3 | . | . | TRBJ2-5 | 16
TGCGCCAGCAGCCTAAGGGTCACGGGGACTGAAGCTTTCTTT | CASSLRVTGTEAFF | TRBV4-3 | . | . | TRBJ1-1 | 14
TGTGCCAGCTCACCCCCGGTGGAGAATGAAAAACTGTTTTTT | CASSPPVENEKLFF | TRBV18 | . | . | TRBJ1-4 | 14